The 19 T cell receptor beta chains below all came from one sample that was sequenced in a study of somatic mutations in cytotoxic T cells in rheumatoid arthritis. The protocol was immunoSEQ multiplex PCR, while the TCRdb copy is restricted to in-frame clones and leaves out a portion. The sample includes about 23,000 clones, roughly 80% of them seen just once. Sequenced sample: CD8+ T cells sorted from blood. These receptors were taken from an adult with rheumatoid arthritis.

The chain combines TRBV6-5 with TRBJ1-1, with D uncertain. The V gene's germline CDR1 is MNHEY and CDR2 SVGAGI. V dropped 0 bases and J dropped 0 bases, with 8 bases sitting between them. The CDR3 totals 15 residues. The CDR3 protein is CASSYSSSMNTEAFF. DNA of the CDR3: TGTGCCAGCAGTTACTCATCCAGCATGAACACTGAAGCTTTCTTT.

V usage is TRBV7-6 and J usage is TRBJ2-1, with D perhaps being TRBD1 or TRBD2 (5 bases each). This CDR3 is built from 15 residues. Trimming left V 5 bases short and J 7 bases short, with 18 bases between. CDR1 and CDR2 from the germline V gene are SGHVS and FNYEAQ. CDR3: CASSPEPDGGNEQFF. CDR3 bases: TGTGCCAGCAGCCCCGAACCAGATGGGGGAAATGAGCAGTTCTTC. Complete variable domain (other parts from reference TRBV7-6 and TRBJ2-1): GAGVSQSPRYKVTKRGQDVALRCDPISGHVSLYWYRQALGQGPEFLTYFNYEAQQDKSGLPNDRFSAERPEGSISTLTIQRTEQRDSAMYRCASSPEPDGGNEQFFGPGTRLTVL.

The chain has TRBV4-3 and TRBJ2-5; TRBD1 might be the D (5 bases). Deletions cut 4 bases from V and 4 bases from J, with 19 bases between. CDR3 length: 16 amino acids. Germline V gives CDR1 LGHNA, CDR2 YSLEER. CDR3 sequence (DNA): TGCGCCAGCAGCCGTCATGGGCCCAGGGTGGGAGAGACCCAGTACTTC. It encodes CASSRHGPRVGETQYF.

Details on this clone: Other DNA sequences from this sample encode an identical CDR3 as well. The V gene is TRBV19, the J gene TRBJ2-1, with no clear D. Trimming left V 3 bases short and J 0 bases short, with 6 bases between. This CDR3 has 14 residues. Looked up from germline, CDR1 is LNHDA and CDR2 is SQIVND (reference sequence). The CDR3 sequence: CASSIGSSYNEQFF. The CDR3 DNA sequence: TGTGCCAGTAGTATTGGTAGCTCCTACAATGAGCAGTTCTTC.

This clone was seen only once. This sequence joins TRBV4-3 and TRBJ2-7; perhaps TRBD2 as D (7 bases). Germline assignment: CDR1 LGHNA and CDR2 YSLEER. The CDR3 consists of 14 residues. Trimming took 2 bases from V and 2 from J, leaving 10 bases between them. The CDR3 is CASSQQGGAYEQYF. The CDR3 DNA is TGCGCCAGCAGCCAACAAGGGGGGGCCTACGAGCAGTACTTC.

V gene TRBV19 combines with J gene TRBJ2-2; TRBD2 matches 8 bases. Germline V lookup: CDR1 LNHDA, CDR2 SQIVND (reference sequence). This CDR3 is 18 amino acids long. V was pared by 5 bases and J by 5 bases, with 16 bases of the junction left unmatched. The CDR3 spells CASSQGWREAVYTGELFF. CDR3 bases: TGTGCCAGTAGTCAGGGGTGGCGGGAGGCAGTTTATACCGGGGAGCTGTTTTTT.

The genes are TRBV5-4 and TRBJ2-1, with no clear D. Germline V gene data show CDR1 as SGHNT and CDR2 as YYREEE (reference sequence). Trimming removed 4 bases at V and 1 base at J, with 6 bases between. The CDR3 extends over 13 amino acids. The CDR3 loop is CASSLSSYNEQFF. The CDR3 DNA reads as TGTGCCAGCAGCCTAAGTTCCTACAATGAGCAGTTCTTC.

This rearrangement joins TRBV7-2 to TRBJ1-2; D unclear. Germline CDR1 reads SGHTA; CDR2 reads FQGNSA. Trimming took off 7 bases at V and 0 bases at J, with 18 bases between the two ends. The CDR3 extends over 16 amino acids. CDR3 protein: CASTEPGLRPNYGYTF. The CDR3, as DNA: TGTGCCAGCACCGAGCCTGGGCTGCGCCCTAACTATGGCTACACCTTC.

CDR3 sequence: CASTRTSGNNEQFF. For the CDR3, the DNA is TGTGCCAGTACTAGGACTAGCGGGAACAATGAGCAGTTCTTC. This chain joins TRBV19 and TRBJ2-1; TRBD2 agrees at 12 bases. The germline V gene encodes CDR1 LNHDA and CDR2 SQIVND (reference sequence). This CDR3 has 14 amino acids. J lost 5 bases, V lost 7 bases, and 3 bases had no gene match.

The table lists this clone with a few counts. In DNA, the CDR3 is TGTGCCACCAGCAGAGAAGGGCAGGCTAGCTCCTACGAGCAGTACTTC. As protein: CATSREGQASSYEQYF. The V and J genes are TRBV15 and TRBJ2-7; no clear D gene. The V end was cut by 0 bases, the J end by 0 bases, with 12 bases between. This CDR3 is 16 amino acids long. CDR1 is LNHNV, CDR2 YYDKDF, per germline (reference sequence).

This clone has more than one count but fewer than ten. The chain joins TRBV4-3 to TRBJ2-2, with 8 bases matching TRBD1. Trimming removed 1 base from V and 3 bases from J; junction bases left unmatched: 1. CDR1 and CDR2 from the germline V gene are LGHNA and YSLEER. The length of the CDR3 is 15 residues. The CDR3 sequence is CASSQGTGYTGELFF. CDR3 bases: TGCGCCAGCAGCCAAGGGACAGGGTACACCGGGGAGCTGTTTTTT.

The J gene is TRBJ2-5, the V gene TRBV5-6; D is uncertain. Germline CDR1 is SGHDT and CDR2 is YYEEEE. This CDR3 comprises 14 residues. The V gene lost 2 bases and the J gene lost 5 bases, with 13 bases spanning the gap. This CDR3 reads CASSLGSMAETQYF. In DNA, the CDR3 is TGTGCCAGCAGCTTAGGGTCTATGGCGGAGACCCAGTACTTC.

This chain joins TRBV6-5 and TRBJ1-1; the match to TRBD1 covers 7 bases. The ends lost 6 bases at V and 2 bases at J; junction bases unmatched: 9. CDR1 and CDR2 (germline): MNHEY, SVGAGI. This CDR3 is 15 amino acids long. CDR3 region: CASRARDSANTEAFF. The CDR3 DNA follows: TGTGCCAGCAGGGCCCGGGACAGCGCTAACACTGAAGCTTTCTTT.

V usage is TRBV4-1 and J usage is TRBJ1-1; weak D call: TRBD1 (6 bases). V lost 4 bases, J lost 5 bases, and 11 bases lay in between. CDR1 and CDR2 (germline): MGHRA, YSYEKL. The CDR3 totals 13 residues. CDR3 amino acids: CASSPVGGTEAFF. The CDR3 DNA sequence: TGCGCCAGCAGCCCCGTAGGGGGGACTGAAGCTTTCTTT.

V and J are TRBV19 and TRBJ2-7; D remains ambiguous. This CDR3 region has 14 residues. Looked up from germline, CDR1 is LNHDA and CDR2 is SQIVND (reference sequence). The V gene lost 5 bases and the J gene lost 1 base, with 12 bases spanning the gap. CDR3 nucleotide sequence: TGTGCCAGTAGTCCCCAAGCGAGTTCCTACGAGCAGTACTTC. Protein sequence: CASSPQASSYEQYF.

This chain links TRBV7-9 with TRBJ2-1, with TRBD2 identical over 15 bases. CDR1 is SEHNR and CDR2 is FQNEAQ in the germline V gene (reference sequence). The CDR3 totals 14 residues. Trimming took 7 bases from V and 13 from J; bases not matched to a gene: 8. The CDR3 reads CASTRTSGRAGQFF. Here the CDR3 DNA reads TGTGCCAGCACCAGGACTAGCGGGAGGGCCGGTCAGTTCTTC. The full variable domain, with the rest looked up from reference TRBV7-9 and TRBJ2-1, is DTGVSQNPRHKITKRGQNVTFRCDPISEHNRLYWYRQTLGQGPEFLTYFQNEAQLEKSRLLSDRFSAERPKGSFSTLEIQRTEQGDSAMYLCASTRTSGRAGQFFGPGTRLTVL.

The chain links TRBV7-9 to TRBJ1-1, with a possible D match to TRBD1 (5 bases). CDR3 length: 16 amino acids. Deletions cut 2 bases from V and 4 bases from J, with 17 bases between. Germline V CDR1 and CDR2: SEHNR, FQNEAQ (reference sequence). The CDR3 coding sequence is TGTGCCAGCAGCTTAAGAGCAGGCATGGGGGTCACTGAAGCTTTCTTT. Protein product: CASSLRAGMGVTEAFF.

V and J are TRBV27 and TRBJ2-7; D may be TRBD1 (5 bases). Germline V CDR1 and CDR2: MNHEY, SMNVEV (reference sequence). This CDR3 region has 13 residues. With 2 bases removed from V and 4 bases from J, the gap between germline ends came to 9 bases. The CDR3 reads CASSLQGTYEQYF. The CDR3 DNA reads TGTGCCAGCAGTTTACAGGGAACGTACGAGCAGTACTTC.

The count of this clone is one. The chain links TRBV4-2 to TRBJ2-3; D may be TRBD1 (5 bases). V shed 0 bases and J shed 2 bases, with 12 bases lying between them. CDR3 length equals 16 residues. Germline CDR1 and CDR2: LGHNA and YNFKEQ. In DNA form, the CDR3 reads TGTGCCAGCAGCCAAGAGGGCACGGACAACACAGATACGCAGTATTTT. It yields the protein CASSQEGTDNTDTQYF.